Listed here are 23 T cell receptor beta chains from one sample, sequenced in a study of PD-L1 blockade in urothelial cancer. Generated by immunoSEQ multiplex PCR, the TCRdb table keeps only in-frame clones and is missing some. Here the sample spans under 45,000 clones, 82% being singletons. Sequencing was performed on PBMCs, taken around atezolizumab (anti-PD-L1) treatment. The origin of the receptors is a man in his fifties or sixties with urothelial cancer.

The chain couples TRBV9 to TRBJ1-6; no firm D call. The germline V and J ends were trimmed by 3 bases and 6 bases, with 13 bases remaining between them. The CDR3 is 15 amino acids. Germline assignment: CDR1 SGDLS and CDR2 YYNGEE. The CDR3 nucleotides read TGTGCCAGCAGCGAAAACAGTCAACCTAATTCACCCCTCCACTTT. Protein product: CASSENSQPNSPLHF.

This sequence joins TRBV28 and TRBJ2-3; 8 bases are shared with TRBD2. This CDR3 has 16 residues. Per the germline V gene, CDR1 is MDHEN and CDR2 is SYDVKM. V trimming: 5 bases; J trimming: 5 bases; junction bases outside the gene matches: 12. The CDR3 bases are TGTGCCAGCAGTCCTCTGGGCGGGGGGATGGGAGATACGCAGTATTTT. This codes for CASSPLGGGMGDTQYF.

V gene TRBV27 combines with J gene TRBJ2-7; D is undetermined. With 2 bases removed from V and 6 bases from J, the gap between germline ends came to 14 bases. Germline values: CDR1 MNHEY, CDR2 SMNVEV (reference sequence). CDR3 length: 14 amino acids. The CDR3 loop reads CASSLRHRLGEQYF. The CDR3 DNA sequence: TGTGCCAGCAGTTTACGGCATCGTCTAGGCGAGCAGTACTTC.

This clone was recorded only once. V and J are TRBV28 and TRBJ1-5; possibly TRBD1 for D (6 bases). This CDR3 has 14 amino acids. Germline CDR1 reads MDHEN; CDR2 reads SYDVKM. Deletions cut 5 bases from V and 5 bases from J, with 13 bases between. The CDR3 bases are TGTGCCAGCAGTCCCCTGGGGGCTCATCAGCCCCAGCATTTT. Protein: CASSPLGAHQPQHF.

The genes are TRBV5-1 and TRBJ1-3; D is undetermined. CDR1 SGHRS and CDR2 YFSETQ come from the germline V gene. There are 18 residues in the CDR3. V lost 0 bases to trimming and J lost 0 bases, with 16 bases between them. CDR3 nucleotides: TGCGCCAGCAGCTTGGGTGGCCAGGTTATTCTCTCTGGAAACACCATATATTTT. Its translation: CASSLGGQVILSGNTIYF.

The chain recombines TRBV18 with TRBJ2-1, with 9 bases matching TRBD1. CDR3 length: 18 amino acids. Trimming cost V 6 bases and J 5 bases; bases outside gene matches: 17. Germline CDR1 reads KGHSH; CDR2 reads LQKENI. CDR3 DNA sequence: TGTGCCAGCTCCCGAGCCCTACCGGGACAGGGTCTAAACAATGAGCAGTTCTTC. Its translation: CASSRALPGQGLNNEQFF.

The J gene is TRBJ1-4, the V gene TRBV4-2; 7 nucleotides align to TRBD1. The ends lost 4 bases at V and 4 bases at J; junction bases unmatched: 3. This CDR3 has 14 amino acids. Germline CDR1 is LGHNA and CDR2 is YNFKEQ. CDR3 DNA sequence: TGTGCCAGCAGCCCAGGACAGGTTAATGAAAAACTGTTTTTT. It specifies CASSPGQVNEKLFF.

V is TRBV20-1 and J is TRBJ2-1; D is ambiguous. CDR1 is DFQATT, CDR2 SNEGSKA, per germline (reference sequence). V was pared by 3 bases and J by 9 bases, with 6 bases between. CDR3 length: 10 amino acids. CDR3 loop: CSASLAEQFF. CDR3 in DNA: TGCAGTGCTAGTTTAGCTGAGCAGTTCTTC.

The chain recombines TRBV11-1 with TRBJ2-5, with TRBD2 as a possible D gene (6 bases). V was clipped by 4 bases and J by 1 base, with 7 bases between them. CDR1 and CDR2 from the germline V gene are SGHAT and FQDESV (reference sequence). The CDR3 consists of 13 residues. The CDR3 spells CASSSGLQETQYF. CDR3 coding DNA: TGTGCCAGCAGCTCGGGACTCCAAGAGACCCAGTACTTC. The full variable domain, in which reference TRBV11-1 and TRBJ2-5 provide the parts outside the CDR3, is EAEVAQSPRYKITEKSQAVAFWCDPISGHATLYWYRQILGQGPELLVQFQDESVVDDSQLPKDRFSAERLKGVDSTLKIQPAELGDSAMYLCASSSGLQETQYFGPGTRLLVL.

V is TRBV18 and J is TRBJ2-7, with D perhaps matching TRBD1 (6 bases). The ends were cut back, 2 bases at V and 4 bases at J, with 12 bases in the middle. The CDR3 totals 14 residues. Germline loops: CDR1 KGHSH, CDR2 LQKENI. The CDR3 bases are TGTGCCAGCTCACCAAAACAGGGTCAATACGAGCAGTACTTC. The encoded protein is CASSPKQGQYEQYF. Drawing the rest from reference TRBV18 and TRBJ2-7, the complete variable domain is NAGVMQNPRHLVRRRGQEARLRCSPMKGHSHVYWYRQLPEEGLKFMVYLQKENIIDESGMPKERFSAEFPKEGPSILRIQQVVRGDSAAYFCASSPKQGQYEQYFGPGTRLTVT.

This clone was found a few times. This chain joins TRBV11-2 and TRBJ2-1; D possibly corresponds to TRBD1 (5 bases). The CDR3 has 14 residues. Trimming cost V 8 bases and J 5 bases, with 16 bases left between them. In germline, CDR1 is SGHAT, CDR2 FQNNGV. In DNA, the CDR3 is TGTGCCAGCCGCTCTGGAATGGACAACAATGAGCAGTTCTTC. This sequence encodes CASRSGMDNNEQFF.

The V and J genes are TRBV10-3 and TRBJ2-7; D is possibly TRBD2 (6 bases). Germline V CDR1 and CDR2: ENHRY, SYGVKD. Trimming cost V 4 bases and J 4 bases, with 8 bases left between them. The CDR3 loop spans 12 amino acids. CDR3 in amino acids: CAISGREYEQYF. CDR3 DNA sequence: TGTGCCATCAGTGGGCGGGAATACGAGCAGTACTTC.

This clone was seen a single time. CDR3 sequence (DNA): TGTGCCTGGAGTGTACTGATTGGGGGGGGCGGAGATACGCAGTATTTT. It codes for CAWSVLIGGGGDTQYF. The rearrangement uses TRBV30 and TRBJ2-3, with D possibly being TRBD2 (7 bases). This CDR3 is 16 amino acids long. V lost 0 bases and J lost 5, with 18 bases in between. Germline V lookup: CDR1 GTSNPN, CDR2 SVGIG (reference sequence). The whole variable domain, filled in from reference TRBV30 and TRBJ2-3, reads SQTIHQWPATLVQPVGSPLSLECTVEGTSNPNLYWYRQAAGRGLQLLFYSVGIGQISSEVPQNLSASRPQDRQFILSSKKLLLSDSGFYLCAWSVLIGGGGDTQYFGPGTRLTVL.

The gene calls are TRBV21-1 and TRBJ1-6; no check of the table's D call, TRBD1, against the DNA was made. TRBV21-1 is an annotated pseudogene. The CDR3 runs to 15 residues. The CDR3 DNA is TGTGCCAGCAGCATACGAACAGCCGTCAGTTCACCCCTCCACTTT. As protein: CASSIRTAVSSPLHF.

In nucleotides, the CDR3 is TGTGCCAGCAGCGTGGGACAAGTTAATGAAAAACTGTTTTTT. Protein: CASSVGQVNEKLFF. This chain joins TRBV9 and TRBJ1-4, with a possible D match to TRBD1 (6 bases). The CDR3 runs to 14 residues. Trimming left V 2 bases short and J 4 bases short, with 9 bases between. The germline V gene has CDR1 SGDLS and CDR2 YYNGEE.

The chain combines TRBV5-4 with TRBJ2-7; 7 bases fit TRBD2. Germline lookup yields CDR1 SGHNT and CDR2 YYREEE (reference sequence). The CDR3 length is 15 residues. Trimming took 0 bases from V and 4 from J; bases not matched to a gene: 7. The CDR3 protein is CASSLAPREAYEQYF. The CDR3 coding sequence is TGTGCCAGCAGCTTGGCCCCCCGGGAGGCTTACGAGCAGTACTTC.

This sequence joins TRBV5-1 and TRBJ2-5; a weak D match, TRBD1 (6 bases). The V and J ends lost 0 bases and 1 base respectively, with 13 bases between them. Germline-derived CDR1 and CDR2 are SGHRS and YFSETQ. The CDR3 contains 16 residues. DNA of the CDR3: TGCGCCAGCAGCTTGGATCCAGGGACAAGCCAAGAGACCCAGTACTTC. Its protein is CASSLDPGTSQETQYF.

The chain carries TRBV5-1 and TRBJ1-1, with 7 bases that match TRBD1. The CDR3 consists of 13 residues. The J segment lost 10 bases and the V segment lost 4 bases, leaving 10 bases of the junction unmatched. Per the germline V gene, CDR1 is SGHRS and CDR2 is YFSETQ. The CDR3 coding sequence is TGCGCCAGCAGCCCGGACAGGCGCGGCGCAGCTTTCTTT. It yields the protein CASSPDRRGAAFF.

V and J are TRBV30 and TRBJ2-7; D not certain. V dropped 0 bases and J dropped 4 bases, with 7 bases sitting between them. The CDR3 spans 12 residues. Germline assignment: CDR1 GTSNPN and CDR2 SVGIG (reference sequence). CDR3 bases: TGTGCCTGGAGTGTATCCCCGTACGAGCAGTACTTC. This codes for CAWSVSPYEQYF.

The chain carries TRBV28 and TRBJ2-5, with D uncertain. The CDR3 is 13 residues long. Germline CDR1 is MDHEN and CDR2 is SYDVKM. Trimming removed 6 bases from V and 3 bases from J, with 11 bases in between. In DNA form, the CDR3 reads TGTGCCAGCAGCTCCGGCGGAAAAGAGACCCAGTACTTC. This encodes CASSSGGKETQYF.

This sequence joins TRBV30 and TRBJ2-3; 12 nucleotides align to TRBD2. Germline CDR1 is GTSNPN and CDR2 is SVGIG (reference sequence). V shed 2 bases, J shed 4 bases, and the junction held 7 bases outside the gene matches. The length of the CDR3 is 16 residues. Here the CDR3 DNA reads TGTGCCTGGAGTAAGGCTAGCGGGGGGGCCCCAGATACGCAGTATTTT. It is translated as CAWSKASGGAPDTQYF.

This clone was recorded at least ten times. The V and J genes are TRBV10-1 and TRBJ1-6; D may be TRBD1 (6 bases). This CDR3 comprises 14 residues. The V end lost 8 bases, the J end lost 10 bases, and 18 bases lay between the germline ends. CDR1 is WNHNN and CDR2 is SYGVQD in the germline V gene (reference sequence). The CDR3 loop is CASLETEQGSPLHF. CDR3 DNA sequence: TGCGCCAGCCTGGAGACGGAACAGGGATCACCCCTCCACTTT.

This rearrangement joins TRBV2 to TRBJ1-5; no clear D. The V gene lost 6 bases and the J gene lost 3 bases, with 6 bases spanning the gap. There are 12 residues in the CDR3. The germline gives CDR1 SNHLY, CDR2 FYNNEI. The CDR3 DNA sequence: TGTGCCAGCAGGGGCCTCAATCAGCCCCAGCATTTT. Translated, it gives CASRGLNQPQHF.